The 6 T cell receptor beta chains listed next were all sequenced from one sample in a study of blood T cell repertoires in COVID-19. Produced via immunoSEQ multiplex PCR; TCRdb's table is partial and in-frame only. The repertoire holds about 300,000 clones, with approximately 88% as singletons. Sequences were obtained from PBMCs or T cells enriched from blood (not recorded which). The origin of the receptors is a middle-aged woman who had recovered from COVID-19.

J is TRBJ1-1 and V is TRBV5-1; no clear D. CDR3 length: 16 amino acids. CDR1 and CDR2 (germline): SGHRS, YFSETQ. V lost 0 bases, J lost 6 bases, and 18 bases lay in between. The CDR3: CASSLAVVPRTSEAFF. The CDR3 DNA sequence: TGCGCCAGCAGCTTGGCAGTGGTTCCGCGGACTTCTGAAGCTTTCTTT.

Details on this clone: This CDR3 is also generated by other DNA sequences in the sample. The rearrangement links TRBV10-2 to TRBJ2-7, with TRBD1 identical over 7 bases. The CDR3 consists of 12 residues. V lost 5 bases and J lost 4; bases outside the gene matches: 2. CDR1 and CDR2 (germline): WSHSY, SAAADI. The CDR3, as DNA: TGCGCCAGCAGTTCGACAGGGTACGAGCAGTACTTC. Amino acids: CASSSTGYEQYF.

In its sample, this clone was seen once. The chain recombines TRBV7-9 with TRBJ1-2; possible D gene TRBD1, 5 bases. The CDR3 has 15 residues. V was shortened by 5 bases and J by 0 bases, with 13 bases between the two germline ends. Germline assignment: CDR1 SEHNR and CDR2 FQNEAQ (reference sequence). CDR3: CASSQGRGANYGYTF. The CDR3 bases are TGTGCCAGCAGCCAGGGTCGTGGAGCTAACTATGGCTACACCTTC.

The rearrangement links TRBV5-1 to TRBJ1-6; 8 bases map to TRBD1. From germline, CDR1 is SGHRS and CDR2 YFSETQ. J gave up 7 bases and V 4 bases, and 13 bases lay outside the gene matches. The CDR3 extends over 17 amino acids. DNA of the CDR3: TGCGCCAGCAGCAAGGATTCGGACAGGGCGATCAATTCACCCCTCCACTTT. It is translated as CASSKDSDRAINSPLHF.

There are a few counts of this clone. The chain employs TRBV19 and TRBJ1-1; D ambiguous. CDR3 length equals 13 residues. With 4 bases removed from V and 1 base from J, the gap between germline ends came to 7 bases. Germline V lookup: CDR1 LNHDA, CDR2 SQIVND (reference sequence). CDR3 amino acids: CASSNAGNTEAFF. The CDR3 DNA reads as TGTGCCAGTAGTAACGCCGGGAACACTGAAGCTTTCTTT.

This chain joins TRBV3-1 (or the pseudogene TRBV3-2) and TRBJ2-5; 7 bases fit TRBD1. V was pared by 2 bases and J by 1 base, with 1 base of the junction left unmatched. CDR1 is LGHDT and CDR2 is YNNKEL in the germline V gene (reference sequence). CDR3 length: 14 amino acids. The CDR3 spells CASSQNRGQETQYF. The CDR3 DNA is TGTGCCAGCAGCCAAAACAGGGGCCAAGAGACCCAGTACTTC.